One and the same sample provided the 13 T cell receptor beta chains below, sequenced in a study of cytomegalovirus exposure and HLA in healthy donors. The PCR was carried out with 60 Vbeta primers and 13 Jbeta primers. Method: immunoSEQ multiplex PCR; TCRdb's copy keeps in-frame clones and lacks some. Of about 210,000 clones listed, about 75% are singletons. The specimen was PBMCs. The receptors stem from a male donor in good health and CMV-seronegative.

The chain couples TRBV20-1 to TRBJ2-3; possible D gene TRBD2, 7 bases. V was shortened by 7 bases and J by 8 bases, with 13 bases between the two germline ends. The CDR3 is 11 amino acids. From germline, CDR1 is DFQATT and CDR2 SNEGSKA (reference sequence). CDR3 in DNA: TGCAGTGTCGGGGGGCCTGGTACGCAGTATTTT. Protein sequence: CSVGGPGTQYF.

This clone came up a few times. The CDR3 is CASSSEDRHEKLFF. The CDR3 nucleotides are TGTGCCAGCAGCTCAGAGGACAGGCATGAAAAACTGTTTTTT. The J gene is TRBJ1-4, the V gene TRBV5-6, with 7 bases that match TRBD1. After removal of 3 bases from V and 6 bases from J, the junction contained 5 bases not matched to a gene. The CDR3 extends over 14 amino acids. CDR1 and CDR2 from the germline V gene are SGHDT and YYEEEE.

The V call is TRBV2, the J call TRBJ1-2; D unclear. CDR3 length: 14 residues. Trimming stripped 8 bases from V and 0 bases from J, with 13 bases between. The germline CDR1 and CDR2 sequences are SNHLY and FYNNEI. CDR3 sequence: CASQWNGANYGYTF. In nucleotides, the CDR3 is TGTGCCAGCCAGTGGAACGGAGCTAACTATGGCTACACCTTC.

The CDR3 coding sequence is TGCGCCAGCAGTTACGGACACGATAACTATGGCTACACCTTC. It codes for CASSYGHDNYGYTF. V is TRBV5-1 and J is TRBJ1-2; D may be TRBD1 (5 bases). The CDR3 covers 14 residues. V lost 5 bases and J 1 base, leaving 12 bases between the germline ends. CDR1 is SGHRS and CDR2 is YFSETQ in the germline V gene. The whole variable domain, remainder taken from reference TRBV5-1 and TRBJ1-2, is KAGVTQTPRYLIKTRGQQVTLSCSPISGHRSVSWYQQTPGQGLQFLFEYFSETQRNKGNFPGRFSGRQFSNSRSEMNVSTLELGDSALYLCASSYGHDNYGYTFGSGTRLTVV.

This chain joins TRBV6-6 and TRBJ1-2; D is undetermined. Germline loops: CDR1 MNHNY, CDR2 SVGAGI (reference sequence). V was trimmed by 6 bases and J by 8 bases, leaving 13 bases between them. The CDR3 is 12 residues long. CDR3 DNA: TGTGCCAGCAGATCACAGATCCCCGGCTACACCTTC. Protein product: CASRSQIPGYTF.

V is TRBV2 and J is TRBJ2-7; TRBD2 matches at 14 bases. The CDR3 is made up of 16 amino acids. Germline values: CDR1 SNHLY, CDR2 FYNNEI. Trimming took 5 bases from V and 5 from J; bases not matched to a gene: 8. The CDR3 sequence is CASSKGLAGEFDEQYF. In nucleotides, the CDR3 is TGTGCCAGCAGTAAGGGACTAGCGGGAGAATTTGACGAGCAGTACTTC.

The CDR3 DNA follows: TGTGCCAGCAGCTTAAGGGGGAATCACAGGGGGGGCGGCTACACCTTC. It is translated as CASSLRGNHRGGGYTF. The J gene is TRBJ1-2, the V gene TRBV13; 8 nucleotides match TRBD1. J was trimmed by 8 bases and V by 2 bases; bases with no gene match: 13. The CDR3 extends over 16 amino acids. Germline CDR1 reads PRHDT; CDR2 reads FYEKMQ (reference sequence).

The chain uses TRBV4-1 and TRBJ2-1; TRBD2 might be the D (6 bases). The germline gives CDR1 MGHRA, CDR2 YSYEKL. The CDR3 sequence is 15 residues long. V was cut by 4 bases and J by 5 bases, with 15 bases left in between. This chain's CDR3 is CASSPGWGEHNEQFF. The CDR3 nucleotides read TGCGCCAGCAGCCCAGGGTGGGGGGAGCACAATGAGCAGTTCTTC.

The chain couples TRBV9 to TRBJ1-3; D possibly corresponds to TRBD1 (5 bases). V dropped 3 bases and J dropped 0 bases, with 10 bases sitting between them. Germline assignment: CDR1 SGDLS and CDR2 YYNGEE. The CDR3 is 15 residues long. The CDR3: CASSAGGISGNTIYF. The CDR3 DNA is TGTGCCAGCAGCGCCGGGGGTATCTCTGGAAACACCATATATTTT.

The CDR3 here is CASSSDSLDEQYF. The CDR3 DNA reads TGTGCCAGTAGTTCGGACAGCTTAGACGAGCAGTACTTC. This rearrangement joins TRBV19 to TRBJ2-7; possible D gene TRBD1, 6 bases. The CDR3 sequence is 13 residues long. The germline gives CDR1 LNHDA, CDR2 SQIVND (reference sequence). V was trimmed by 5 bases and J by 5 bases, leaving 13 bases between them.

The chain has TRBV13 and TRBJ2-5, with 7 bases identical to TRBD2. There are 16 residues in the CDR3. Trimming removed 3 bases from V and 7 bases from J; junction bases left unmatched: 14. Germline V gene sequence: CDR1 PRHDT, CDR2 FYEKMQ (reference sequence). The CDR3 reads CASSFRLAQSPGTQYF. In DNA form, the CDR3 reads TGTGCCAGCAGCTTCCGACTAGCTCAATCCCCGGGGACCCAGTACTTC.

This clone was seen once. The chain employs TRBV9 and TRBJ1-5; weak D call: TRBD1 (6 bases). The CDR3 sequence is 15 residues long. V lost 1 base, J lost 3 bases, and 11 bases lay in between. Germline lookup yields CDR1 SGDLS and CDR2 YYNGEE. Here the CDR3 DNA reads TGTGCCAGCAGCGTATCGGGGACATACAATCAGCCCCAGCATTTT. This sequence encodes CASSVSGTYNQPQHF. Full variable domain (outside the CDR3, taken from reference TRBV9 and TRBJ1-5): DSGVTQTPKHLITATGQRVTLRCSPRSGDLSVYWYQQSLDQGLQFLIQYYNGEERAKGNILERFSAQQFPDLHSELNLSSLELGDSALYFCASSVSGTYNQPQHFGDGTRLSIL.

The rearrangement joins TRBV14 to TRBJ2-5; 8 bases are a match to TRBD1. Germline CDR1 SGHDN, CDR2 FVKESK. The CDR3 has 17 amino acids. V lost 5 bases and J lost 5; bases outside the gene matches: 16. CDR3 DNA: TGTGCCAGCAGCAAAAGACAGGGGTGGAAGTTTGGGGAGACCCAGTACTTC. Translating gives CASSKRQGWKFGETQYF.